The next 21 T cell receptor beta chains were all read from a single sample in a study of beta chain features in type 1 diabetes. The authors reverse transcribed all of the isolated RNA, so sequencing captured expressed TCRB transcripts. Generated by immunoSEQ multiplex PCR, the TCRdb table keeps only in-frame clones and is missing some. The sample yields about 900,000 clones, roughly 16% seen once. Sequencing was performed on naive CD4+ T cells from blood. Receptors originate from a woman between 18 and 30 years old in good health.

This clone has just a few counts. This CDR3 is CASSLAIQGNTQYF. In DNA form, the CDR3 reads TGTGCCAGCAGCTTAGCGATACAGGGTAATACGCAGTATTTT. The J gene is TRBJ2-3, the V gene TRBV7-8, with D perhaps matching TRBD1 (6 bases). The CDR3 is 14 amino acids. CDR1 and CDR2 (germline): SGHVS, FQNEAQ. The V and J ends lost 0 bases and 7 bases respectively, with 11 bases between them.

This chain joins TRBV15 and TRBJ2-5; 7 bases align to TRBD1. The CDR3 spans 13 residues. The junction had 1 base not matched to a gene; V was cut back by 4 bases and J by 2 bases. CDR1 and CDR2 from the germline V gene are LNHNV and YYDKDF (reference sequence). The DNA of the CDR3 is TGTGCCACCAGCAAGGGACAGCAAGAGACCCAGTACTTC. Translation gives CATSKGQQETQYF.

J is TRBJ1-3 and V is TRBV19; D not certain. The CDR3 has 16 residues. The ends were cut back, 7 bases at V and 0 bases at J, with 16 bases in the middle. Germline V CDR1 and CDR2: LNHDA, SQIVND (reference sequence). CDR3: CASTGRLAYSGNTIYF. Here the CDR3 DNA reads TGTGCCAGTACCGGACGGTTGGCCTACTCTGGAAACACCATATATTTT.

This clone was counted between two and nine times. The V gene is TRBV7-9, the J gene TRBJ2-5; tentatively, D is TRBD1 (6 bases). Germline lookup yields CDR1 SEHNR and CDR2 FQNEAQ (reference sequence). The CDR3 has 14 amino acids. The V gene lost 5 bases and the J gene lost 11 bases, with 21 bases spanning the gap. For the CDR3, the DNA is TGTGCCAGCAGCCCCAGGGTGGGGGCGGAGGAGCAGTACTTC. Encoded protein: CASSPRVGAEEQYF. Supplemented by reference TRBV7-9 and TRBJ2-5, the full variable domain reads DTGVSQNPRHKITKRGQNVTFRCDPISEHNRLYWYRQTLGQGPEFLTYFQNEAQLEKSRLLSDRFSAERPKGSFSTLEIQRTEQGDSAMYLCASSPRVGAEEQYFGPGTRLLVL.

This clone came up a few times. The chain is built from TRBV11-2 and TRBJ2-5; TRBD2 might be the D (6 bases). Per germline, CDR1 SGHAT and CDR2 FQNNGV. The CDR3 consists of 16 residues. The ends were cut back, 4 bases at V and 7 bases at J, with 22 bases in the middle. DNA of the CDR3: TGTGCCAGCAGCTGGGCGTACGGCTTCGGGGGTGGGACCCAGTACTTC. Translation gives CASSWAYGFGGGTQYF.

The chain joins TRBV4-1 to TRBJ2-1; D remains unclear. Per germline, CDR1 MGHRA and CDR2 YSYEKL. The CDR3 covers 17 residues. V was shortened by 1 base and J by 7 bases, with 20 bases between the two germline ends. CDR3 residues: CASSQVLGSRNGNEQFF. CDR3 coding DNA: TGCGCCAGCAGCCAAGTTTTAGGCAGTCGGAATGGGAATGAGCAGTTCTTC.

This chain joins TRBV28 and TRBJ2-3; tentative D call: TRBD1 (5 bases). CDR1 MDHEN and CDR2 SYDVKM come from the germline V gene. This CDR3 has 18 amino acids. The V gene lost 3 bases and the J gene lost 0 bases, with 19 bases spanning the gap. The chain's CDR3 is CASSFAQGRAYSTDTQYF. The CDR3 DNA sequence: TGTGCCAGCAGTTTCGCGCAGGGTCGCGCCTATAGCACAGATACGCAGTATTTT.

This chain connects TRBV25-1 to TRBJ2-1; 7 bases map to TRBD2. V dropped 6 bases and J dropped 10; count of bases not matched to a gene: 9. Germline V lookup: CDR1 MGHDK, CDR2 SYGVNS. CDR3 length equals 13 residues. CDR3 in amino acids: CASSHGTTNEQFF. The CDR3 DNA is TGTGCCAGCAGCCACGGGACTACGAACGAGCAGTTCTTC.

This chain joins TRBV9 and TRBJ2-2, with D uncertain. This CDR3 spans 13 amino acids. Germline V gene lookup returns CDR1 SGDLS and CDR2 YYNGEE. Trimming took 3 bases from V and 6 from J, leaving 9 bases between them. Here the CDR3 reads CASSGRPSGELFF. CDR3 bases: TGTGCCAGCAGCGGACGCCCTTCCGGGGAGCTGTTTTTT.

This clone occurred a few times. The J gene is TRBJ2-1, the V gene TRBV6-6; 14 bases align to TRBD2. Germline CDR1 MNHNY, CDR2 SVGAGI (reference sequence). The CDR3 loop spans 15 amino acids. J lost 6 bases, V lost 6 bases, and 4 bases had no gene match. CDR3 sequence: CASRRGLAGVNEQFF. Here the CDR3 DNA reads TGTGCCAGCAGGCGGGGACTAGCGGGAGTCAATGAGCAGTTCTTC.

The V gene is TRBV5-8, the J gene TRBJ1-5, with D hard to call. Germline CDR1 is SGHTS and CDR2 is YDEGEE. The CDR3 runs to 15 residues. Trimming took off 1 base at V and 3 bases at J, with 11 bases between the two ends. CDR3 coding DNA: TGTGCCAGCAGCTTGTATGGTCGGGACAATCAGCCCCAGCATTTT. Protein: CASSLYGRDNQPQHF. The full variable domain, in which reference TRBV5-8 and TRBJ1-5 provide the parts outside the CDR3, is EAGVTQSPTHLIKTRGQQATLRCSPISGHTSVYWYQQALGLGLQFLLWYDEGEERNRGNFPPRFSGRQFPNYSSELNVNALELEDSALYLCASSLYGRDNQPQHFGDGTRLSIL.

The chain has TRBV5-1 and TRBJ2-3; TRBD1 is a possible D gene (6 bases). Germline V CDR1 and CDR2: SGHRS, YFSETQ. This CDR3 has 15 residues. V dropped 5 bases and J dropped 2 bases, with 15 bases sitting between them. The CDR3 bases are TGCGCCAGCAGGGCAGGTGGACAGACCACAGATACGCAGTATTTT. It encodes CASRAGGQTTDTQYF.

This sequence joins TRBV11-2 and TRBJ2-6, with D hard to call. V was clipped by 1 base and J by 0 bases, with 10 bases between them. This CDR3 comprises 17 residues. Per the germline V gene, CDR1 is SGHAT and CDR2 is FQNNGV. The CDR3 DNA sequence: TGTGCCAGCAGCTTAGTAGGCTATACCTCTGGGGCCAACGTCCTGACTTTC. Its protein is CASSLVGYTSGANVLTF.

This sequence joins TRBV5-1 and TRBJ2-7; TRBD2 might be the D (5 bases). The germline gives CDR1 SGHRS, CDR2 YFSETQ. V was pared by 4 bases and J by 6 bases, with 17 bases between. This CDR3 comprises 14 residues. The chain's CDR3 is CASSMVEGAGEQYF. CDR3 sequence (DNA): TGCGCCAGCAGCATGGTTGAGGGAGCTGGCGAGCAGTACTTC.

The chain is built from TRBV6-1 and TRBJ2-4; D is possibly TRBD2 (5 bases). The CDR3 sequence is 11 residues long. Per the germline V gene, CDR1 is MNHNS and CDR2 is SASEGT. The V end lost 6 bases, the J end lost 15 bases, and 15 bases lay between the germline ends. CDR3 DNA: TGTGCCAGCAGCCTAGAGGTCGGGATGTACTTC. Residues: CASSLEVGMYF.

This clone was seen only a few times. The chain employs TRBV6-1 and TRBJ1-1; no definite D call. Trimming removed 2 bases from V and 0 bases from J, with 13 bases in between. This CDR3 has 16 residues. The germline V gene encodes CDR1 MNHNS and CDR2 SASEGT. CDR3 loop: CASSEFFAIVNTEAFF. The CDR3 DNA is TGTGCCAGCAGTGAATTTTTCGCCATAGTGAACACTGAAGCTTTCTTT.

This clone has just a few counts. The gene calls are TRBV27 and TRBJ2-5; D is unclear. Germline CDR1 reads MNHEY; CDR2 reads SMNVEV (reference sequence). The CDR3 runs 15 residues. Trimming removed 0 bases at V and 0 bases at J, with 8 bases between. In DNA form, the CDR3 reads TGTGCCAGCAGTTTATCTGCGGCTTACCAAGAGACCCAGTACTTC. Amino acid sequence: CASSLSAAYQETQYF.

This clone showed up just a few times. V usage is TRBV4-3 and J usage is TRBJ1-4, with TRBD1 identical over 7 bases. Germline-derived CDR1 and CDR2 are LGHNA and YSLEER. V trimming: 5 bases; J trimming: 5 bases; junction bases outside the gene matches: 8. There are 15 residues in the CDR3. CDR3 loop: CASSRTGLKNEKLFF. CDR3 in DNA: TGCGCCAGCAGCAGGACAGGTCTGAAGAATGAAAAACTGTTTTTT.

The rearrangement joins TRBV7-2 to TRBJ1-4; TRBD1 is a possible D gene (5 bases). The CDR3 contains 16 residues. Trimming cost V 3 bases and J 6 bases, with 17 bases left between them. Per germline, CDR1 SGHTA and CDR2 FQGNSA. CDR3: CASSFFLAREYEKLFF. CDR3 DNA: TGTGCCAGCAGCTTCTTTCTGGCCAGGGAGTATGAAAAACTGTTTTTT. Using reference TRBV7-2 and TRBJ1-4 for the parts outside the CDR3, the full variable domain is GAGVSQSPSNKVTEKGKDVELRCDPISGHTALYWYRQSLGQGLEFLIYFQGNSAPDKSGLPSDRFSAERTGGSVSTLTIQRTQQEDSAVYLCASSFFLAREYEKLFFGSGTQLSVL.

The table lists this clone with a few counts. The J gene is TRBJ2-3, the V gene TRBV5-4; 9 positions match TRBD2. Losses at the gene ends were 4 bases for V and 2 bases for J; bases not matched to a gene: 11. The CDR3 loop spans 17 amino acids. The germline V gene encodes CDR1 SGHNT and CDR2 YYREEE (reference sequence). DNA for the CDR3: TGTGCCAGCAGCCCCCGTGGCGGGAGGGCCCCCACAGATACGCAGTATTTT. Protein sequence: CASSPRGGRAPTDTQYF.

This clone showed up just once. The V and J genes are TRBV18 and TRBJ2-3; no clear D. V was clipped by 1 base and J by 0 bases, with 11 bases between them. Germline CDR1 reads KGHSH; CDR2 reads LQKENI. This CDR3 has 16 amino acids. The CDR3 bases are TGTGCCAGCTCACCACGGTCGCTGTCTAGCACAGATACGCAGTATTTT. Translation: CASSPRSLSSTDTQYF.